The entry below describes one TCR beta chain. Its antigen is undetermined. The germline CDR1 and CDR2 sequences are MDHEN and SYDVKM. The CDR3 loop spans 13 amino acids. V lost 8 bases and J 2 bases, leaving 13 bases between the germline ends. The sample is drawn from a study of glioma-infiltrating T cells after dendritic cell vaccination. Study observations and caveats: Higher TCR clonality did not directly relate to longer survival.

Repertoires were generated with immunoSEQ multiplex PCR, while TCRdb's copy carries only in-frame clones and drops some. This repertoire shows some 99,000 clones, more than 70% found once; its top ten account for 4.5% to 5.5%. Time point described: after dendritic cell vaccination, including at tumor progression/relapse. PBMC sampling occurred before vaccination, two weeks after the third dose, and at progression. The sequencing here drew on blood, taken after dendritic cell vaccination. This TCR was recovered from a human donor with glioblastoma. The rearrangement uses TRBV28 and TRBJ2-7; D gene unclear. The CDR3 DNA is TGTGCCAGCTTGAAAACTGAACCCTACGAGCAGTACTTC. Its translation: CASLKTEPYEQYF.